This TCR beta chain was captured by sequencing in a study of blood T cell repertoires in COVID-19. Clones were sequenced by immunoSEQ multiplex PCR, and TCRdb holds only the in-frame ones, with some missing. The table records 150,000 to 200,000 clones, around four fifths of them present only once. Germline values: CDR1 SGDLS, CDR2 YYNGEE. V lost 2 bases and J lost 7, with 7 bases in between. This CDR3 comprises 13 residues. This receptor was identified in a man between 65 and 80 years old with acute or convalescent COVID-19. The material sequenced was peripheral blood. The chain has TRBV9 and TRBJ1-6, with D tentatively TRBD1 (5 bases). The CDR3 here is CASSVYRNSPLHF. The CDR3 bases are TGTGCCAGCAGCGTCTACAGGAATTCACCCCTCCACTTT.